This T cell receptor (beta chain) stems from a study of sequential checkpoint blockade in melanoma. Study context: First-line arms were nivolumab then ipilimumab, or the reverse, randomized 1:1. After both sequences, patients received maintenance nivolumab.

This clone turned up a few times. Profiling relied on immunoSEQ multiplex PCR, and the TCRdb table lists in-frame clones only, not all of them. Seen here are about 17,000 clones, over 60% observed once, and the top ten hold around 24%. The V end lost 4 bases, the J end lost 4 bases, and 14 bases lay between the germline ends. Germline V CDR1 and CDR2: SGDLS, YYNGEE. This CDR3 has 14 amino acids. Treatment meaning: randomized to nivolumab then ipilimumab (arm A) or the reverse (arm B). Patients had received no earlier DNA-damaging chemotherapy. Live CD3+CD8+ CD19− CD56− cells were sorted from PBMCs. The chain employs TRBV9 and TRBJ2-5; D remains ambiguous. The origin of this receptor is a human donor with melanoma. The sample in question was CD8+ T cells sorted from blood (inferred from file names), obtained from a patient given nivolumab and ipilimumab in sequence. For the CDR3, the DNA is TGTGCCAGCAGCACCCAGAACGCAGGAGAGACCCAGTACTTC. Residues: CASSTQNAGETQYF.